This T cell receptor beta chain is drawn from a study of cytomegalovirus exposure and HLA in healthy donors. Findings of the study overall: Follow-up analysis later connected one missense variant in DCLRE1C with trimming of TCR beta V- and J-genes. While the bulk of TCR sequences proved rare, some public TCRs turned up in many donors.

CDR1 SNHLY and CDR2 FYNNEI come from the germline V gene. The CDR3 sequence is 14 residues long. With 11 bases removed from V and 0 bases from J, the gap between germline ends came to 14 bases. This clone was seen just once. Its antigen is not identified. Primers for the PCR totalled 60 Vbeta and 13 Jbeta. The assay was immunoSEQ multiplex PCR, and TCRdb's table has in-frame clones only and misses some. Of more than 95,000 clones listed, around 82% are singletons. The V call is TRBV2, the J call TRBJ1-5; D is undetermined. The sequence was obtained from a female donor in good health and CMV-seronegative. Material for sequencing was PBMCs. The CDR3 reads CASARDYSNQPQHF. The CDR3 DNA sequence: TGTGCCTCGGCACGGGATTATAGCAATCAGCCCCAGCATTTT.